The clone carrying this T cell receptor (beta chain) was seen once. The antigen is undetermined. The PCR used 60 Vbeta and 13 Jbeta primers. Assay: immunoSEQ multiplex PCR; the TCRdb copy retains only in-frame clones and omits some. The sample yields approximately 140,000 clones, roughly 77% seen once. This sample was included in a study of cytomegalovirus exposure and HLA in healthy donors. Study context: Across almost 400 genotyped donors, 65% to 90% landed in the Caucasian-associated ancestry cluster.

Germline CDR1 KGHSH, CDR2 LQKENI. The V gene lost 2 bases and the J gene lost 7 bases, with 5 bases spanning the gap. The CDR3 spans 11 residues. Study-wide results and caveats: In presence/absence analyses, roughly uniform sequencing depth across donors was assumed. Researchers reported in a later analysis that a missense DCLRE1C variant was tied to TCR beta V- and J-gene trimming.

Sequencing was done on a sample of PBMCs. This clonotype was obtained from a human donor in good health. The rearrangement joins TRBV18 to TRBJ1-2; unclear D gene. The CDR3 sequence is CASSPISGYTF. DNA of the CDR3: TGTGCCAGCTCACCAATTAGTGGCTACACCTTC.